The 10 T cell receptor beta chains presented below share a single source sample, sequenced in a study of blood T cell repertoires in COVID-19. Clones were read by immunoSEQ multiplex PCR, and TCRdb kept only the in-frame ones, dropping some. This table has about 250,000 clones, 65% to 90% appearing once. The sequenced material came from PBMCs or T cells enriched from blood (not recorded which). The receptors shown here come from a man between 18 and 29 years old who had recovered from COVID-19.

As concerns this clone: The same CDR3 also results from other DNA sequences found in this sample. The CDR3 is CASSQNNYGYTF. In DNA, the CDR3 is TGTGCCAGCAGCCAGAATAACTATGGCTACACCTTC. J is TRBJ1-2 and V is TRBV12-3 or TRBV12-4; D ambiguous. Trimming took 6 bases from V and 1 from J, leaving 6 bases between them. The CDR3 is 12 residues long.

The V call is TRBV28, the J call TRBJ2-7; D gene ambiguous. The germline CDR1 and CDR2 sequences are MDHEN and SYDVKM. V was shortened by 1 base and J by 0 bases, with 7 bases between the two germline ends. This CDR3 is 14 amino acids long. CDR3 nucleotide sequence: TGTGCCAGCAGTTTATTCAGGTTCTCCTACGAGCAGTACTTC. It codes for CASSLFRFSYEQYF.

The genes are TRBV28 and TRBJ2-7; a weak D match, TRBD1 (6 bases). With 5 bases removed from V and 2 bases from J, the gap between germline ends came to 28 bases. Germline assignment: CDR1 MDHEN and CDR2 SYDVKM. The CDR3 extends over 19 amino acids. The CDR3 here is CASSPIYAGVLRGTYEQYF. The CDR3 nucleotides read TGTGCCAGCAGTCCAATTTATGCCGGGGTTCTCAGGGGAACCTACGAGCAGTACTTC.

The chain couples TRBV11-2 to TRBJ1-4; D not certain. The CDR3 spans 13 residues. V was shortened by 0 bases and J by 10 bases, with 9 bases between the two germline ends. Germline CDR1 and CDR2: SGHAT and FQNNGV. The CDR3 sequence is CASSLDQWRKLFF. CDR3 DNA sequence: TGTGCCAGCAGCTTAGATCAATGGAGAAAACTGTTTTTT.

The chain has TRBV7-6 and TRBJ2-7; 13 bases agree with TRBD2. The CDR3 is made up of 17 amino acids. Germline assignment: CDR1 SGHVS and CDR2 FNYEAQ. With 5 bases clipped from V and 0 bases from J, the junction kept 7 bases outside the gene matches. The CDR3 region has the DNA TGTGCCAGCAGCCCGGGACTAGCGGGATTGGGCTCCTACGAGCAGTACTTC. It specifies CASSPGLAGLGSYEQYF.

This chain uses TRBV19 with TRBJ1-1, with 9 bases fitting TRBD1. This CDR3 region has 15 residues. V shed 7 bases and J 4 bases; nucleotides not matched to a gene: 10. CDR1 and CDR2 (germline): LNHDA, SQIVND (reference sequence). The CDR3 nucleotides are TGTGCCAGTATTACCGGGACAGGGCCGGTCACTGAAGCTTTCTTT. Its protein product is CASITGTGPVTEAFF.

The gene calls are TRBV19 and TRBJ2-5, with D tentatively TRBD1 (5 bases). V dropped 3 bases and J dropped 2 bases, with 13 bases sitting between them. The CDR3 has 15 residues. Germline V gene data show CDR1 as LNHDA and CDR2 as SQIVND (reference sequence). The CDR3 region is CASSIQFQGQETQYF. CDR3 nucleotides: TGTGCCAGTAGTATTCAATTCCAGGGTCAAGAGACCCAGTACTTC.

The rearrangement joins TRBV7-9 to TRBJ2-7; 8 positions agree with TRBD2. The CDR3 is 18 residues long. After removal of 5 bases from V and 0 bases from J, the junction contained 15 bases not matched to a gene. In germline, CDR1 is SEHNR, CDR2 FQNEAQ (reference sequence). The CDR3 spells CASSDSTSATSASYEQYF. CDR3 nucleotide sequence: TGTGCCAGCAGCGACTCGACTAGCGCCACATCAGCCTCCTACGAGCAGTACTTC.

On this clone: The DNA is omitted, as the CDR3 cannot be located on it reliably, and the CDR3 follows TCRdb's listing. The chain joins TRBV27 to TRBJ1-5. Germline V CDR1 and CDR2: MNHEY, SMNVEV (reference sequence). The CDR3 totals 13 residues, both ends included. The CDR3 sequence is CASSSSVNQPQHF.

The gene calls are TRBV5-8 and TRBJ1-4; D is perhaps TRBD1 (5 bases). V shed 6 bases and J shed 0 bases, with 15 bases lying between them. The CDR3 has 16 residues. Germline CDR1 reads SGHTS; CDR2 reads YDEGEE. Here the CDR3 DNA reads TGTGCCAGCACCTCGGGGGGTCGGGCAACTAATGAAAAACTGTTTTTT. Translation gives CASTSGGRATNEKLFF.